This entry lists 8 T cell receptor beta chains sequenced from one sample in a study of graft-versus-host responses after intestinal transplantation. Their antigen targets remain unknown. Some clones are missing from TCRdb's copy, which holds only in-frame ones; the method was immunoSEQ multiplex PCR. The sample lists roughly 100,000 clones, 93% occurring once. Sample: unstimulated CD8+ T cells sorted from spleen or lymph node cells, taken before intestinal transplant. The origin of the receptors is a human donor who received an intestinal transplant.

The CDR3 here is CASSQDPTDTQYF. The CDR3 DNA reads as TGTGCCAGCAGCCAAGATCCCACAGATACGCAGTATTTT. The V gene is TRBV14, the J gene TRBJ2-3; D remains unclear. The CDR3 consists of 13 residues. CDR1 and CDR2 from the germline V gene are SGHDN and FVKESK. V dropped 0 bases and J dropped 2 bases, with 3 bases sitting between them.

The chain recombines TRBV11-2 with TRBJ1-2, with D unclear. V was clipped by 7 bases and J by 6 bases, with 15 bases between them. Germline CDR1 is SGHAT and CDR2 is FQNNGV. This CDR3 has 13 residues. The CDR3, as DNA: TGTGCCAGCACCCCTCTAAGACGGAATGGCTACACCTTC. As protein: CASTPLRRNGYTF. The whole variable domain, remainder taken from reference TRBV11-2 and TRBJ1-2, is EAGVAQSPRYKIIEKRQSVAFWCNPISGHATLYWYQQILGQGPKLLIQFQNNGVVDDSQLPKDRFSAERLKGVDSTLKIQPAKLEDSAVYLCASTPLRRNGYTFGSGTRLTVV.

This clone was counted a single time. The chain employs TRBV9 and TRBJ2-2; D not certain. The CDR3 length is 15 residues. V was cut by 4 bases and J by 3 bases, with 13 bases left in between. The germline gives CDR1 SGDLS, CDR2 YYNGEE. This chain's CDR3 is CASSPPGLDTGELFF. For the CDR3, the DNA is TGTGCCAGCAGCCCTCCCGGGCTGGACACCGGGGAGCTGTTTTTT.

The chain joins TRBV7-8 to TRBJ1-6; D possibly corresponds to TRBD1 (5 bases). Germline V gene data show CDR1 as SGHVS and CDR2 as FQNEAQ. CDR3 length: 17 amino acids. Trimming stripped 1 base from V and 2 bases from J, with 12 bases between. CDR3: CASSLVGGNPYNSPLHF. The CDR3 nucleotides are TGTGCCAGCAGCTTAGTCGGGGGGAATCCCTATAATTCACCCCTCCACTTT. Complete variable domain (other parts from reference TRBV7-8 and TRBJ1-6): GAGVSQSPRYKVAKRGQDVALRCDPISGHVSLFWYQQALGQGPEFLTYFQNEAQLDKSGLPSDRFFAERPEGSVSTLKIQRTQQEDSAVYLCASSLVGGNPYNSPLHFGNGTRLTVT.

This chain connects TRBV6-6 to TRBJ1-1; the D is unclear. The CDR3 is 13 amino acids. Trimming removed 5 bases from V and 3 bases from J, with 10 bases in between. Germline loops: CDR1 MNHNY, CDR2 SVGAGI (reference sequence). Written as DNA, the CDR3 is TGTGCCAGCAGTCAATGGACCGACACTGAAGCTTTCTTT. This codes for CASSQWTDTEAFF.

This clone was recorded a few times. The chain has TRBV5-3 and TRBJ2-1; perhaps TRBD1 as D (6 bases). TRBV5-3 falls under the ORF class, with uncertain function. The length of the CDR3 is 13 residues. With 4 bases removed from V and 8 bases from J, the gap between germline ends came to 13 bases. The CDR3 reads CARSPPGADEQFF. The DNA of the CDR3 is TGTGCCAGAAGCCCACCAGGGGCGGATGAGCAGTTCTTC.

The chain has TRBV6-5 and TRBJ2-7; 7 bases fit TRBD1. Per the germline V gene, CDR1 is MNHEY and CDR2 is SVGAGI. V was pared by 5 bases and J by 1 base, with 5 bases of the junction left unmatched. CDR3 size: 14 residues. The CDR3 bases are TGTGCCAGCAGTCCCGGGACAGCGTCCTACGAGCAGTACTTC. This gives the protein CASSPGTASYEQYF.

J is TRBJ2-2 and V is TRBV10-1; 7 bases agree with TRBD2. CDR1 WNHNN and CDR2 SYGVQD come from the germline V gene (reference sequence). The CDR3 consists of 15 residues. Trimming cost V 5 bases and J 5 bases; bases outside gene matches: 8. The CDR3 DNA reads TGCGCCAGCAGTTCCTGGGAGGGAGGGACCGGGGAGCTGTTTTTT. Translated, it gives CASSSWEGGTGELFF.